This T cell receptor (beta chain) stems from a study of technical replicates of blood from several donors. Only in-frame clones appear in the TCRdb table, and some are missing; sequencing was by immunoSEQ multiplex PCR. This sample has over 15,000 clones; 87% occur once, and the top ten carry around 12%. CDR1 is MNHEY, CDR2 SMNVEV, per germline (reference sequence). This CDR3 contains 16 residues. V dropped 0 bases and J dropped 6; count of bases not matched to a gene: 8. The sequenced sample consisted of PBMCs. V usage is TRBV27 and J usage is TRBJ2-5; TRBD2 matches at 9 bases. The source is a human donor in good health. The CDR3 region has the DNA TGTGCCAGCAGTTTATCCTTAGCGGGAGCCGGGAAGACCCAGTACTTC. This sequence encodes CASSLSLAGAGKTQYF.